These T cell receptor beta chains were read from a single sample in a study of cytotoxic CD8 clonotypes in ibrutinib-treated CLL. The data were produced by immunoSEQ multiplex PCR, yet TCRdb's version contains in-frame clones alone and is incomplete. The table lists around 300,000 clones, about 80% of them singletons. The material sequenced was PBMCs, taken before ibrutinib treatment. The receptors were sampled from a human donor with chronic lymphocytic leukemia. Both conserved end residues are part of each CDR3. The order of the fields is V gene, D gene, J gene, clone size, CDR3 protein, CDR3 DNA. D genes are given only for firm matches. A clone size is listed for some rows: how often the clone was seen (once, few, many), or a class if it is expanded.

v_gene: TRBV6-1; d_gene: .; j_gene: TRBJ1-1; abundance: .; CDR3aa: CASSLINRDQAFF; CDR3nt: TGTGCCAGCAGCCTTATTAACCGGGACCAAGCTTTCTTT
v_gene: TRBV29-1; d_gene: .; j_gene: TRBJ2-7; abundance: .; CDR3aa: CSVGWGIYEQYF; CDR3nt: TGCAGCGTTGGGTGGGGGATCTACGAGCAGTACTTC
v_gene: TRBV6-6; d_gene: .; j_gene: TRBJ1-2; abundance: once; CDR3aa: CASSYSGAGYGYTF; CDR3nt: TGTGCCAGCAGTTATTCGGGGGCCGGCTATGGCTACACCTTC
v_gene: TRBV18; d_gene: TRBD1; j_gene: TRBJ1-5; abundance: .; CDR3aa: CASSTTGTGTGQPQHF; CDR3nt: TGTGCCAGCTCAACTACCGGGACAGGGACGGGTCAGCCCCAGCATTTT
v_gene: TRBV4-1; d_gene: .; j_gene: TRBJ2-1; abundance: .; CDR3aa: CASSQVLVNEQFF; CDR3nt: TGCGCCAGCAGCCAAGTATTGGTGAATGAGCAGTTCTTC
v_gene: TRBV6-1; d_gene: .; j_gene: TRBJ2-2; abundance: .; CDR3aa: CASGLYGELFF; CDR3nt: TGTGCCAGCGGACTGTACGGGGAGCTGTTTTTT
v_gene: TRBV30; d_gene: .; j_gene: TRBJ2-7; abundance: .; CDR3aa: CAWSHPNSIYEQYF; CDR3nt: TGTGCCTGGAGTCACCCTAATTCCATCTACGAGCAGTACTTC
v_gene: TRBV11-2; d_gene: .; j_gene: TRBJ2-5; abundance: .; CDR3aa: CASSLERDSGRRETQYF; CDR3nt: TGTGCCAGCAGCTTAGAGCGGGACAGCGGACGGCGGGAGACCCAGTACTTC
v_gene: TRBV29-1; d_gene: .; j_gene: TRBJ1-2; abundance: few; CDR3aa: CSVSRAYGYTF; CDR3nt: TGCAGCGTTTCTAGGGCCTATGGCTACACCTTC
v_gene: TRBV15; d_gene: .; j_gene: TRBJ2-7; abundance: .; CDR3aa: CATRLALSSYEQYF; CDR3nt: TGTGCCACCAGGCTAGCGCTAAGCTCCTACGAGCAGTACTTC
v_gene: TRBV7-6; d_gene: .; j_gene: TRBJ2-5; abundance: .; CDR3aa: CASSRSFQETQYF; CDR3nt: TGTGCCAGCAGCCGTTCATTTCAAGAGACCCAGTACTTC
v_gene: TRBV29-1; d_gene: TRBD1; j_gene: TRBJ1-1; abundance: .; CDR3aa: CSAGTGITEAFF; CDR3nt: TGCAGCGCTGGGACAGGGATCACTGAAGCTTTCTTT
v_gene: TRBV19; d_gene: .; j_gene: TRBJ2-1; abundance: .; CDR3aa: CASRDQVYNEQFF; CDR3nt: TGTGCCAGTAGGGATCAGGTCTACAATGAGCAGTTCTTC
v_gene: TRBV27; d_gene: .; j_gene: TRBJ2-1; abundance: .; CDR3aa: CASGHQRPLIF; CDR3nt: TGTGCCAGCGGGCACCAGCGGCCCCTGATCTTC
v_gene: TRBV5-1; d_gene: TRBD1; j_gene: TRBJ1-2; abundance: .; CDR3aa: CASSTTGTGYGYTF; CDR3nt: TGCGCCAGCAGTACGACCGGGACAGGCTATGGCTACACCTTC
v_gene: TRBV5-4; d_gene: TRBD1; j_gene: TRBJ2-5; abundance: .; CDR3aa: CASSLKTGSGETQYF; CDR3nt: TGTGCCAGCAGCCTGAAGACAGGGTCAGGAGAGACCCAGTACTTC
v_gene: TRBV6-1; d_gene: .; j_gene: TRBJ1-2; abundance: .; CDR3aa: CASRVSLNYGYTF; CDR3nt: TGTGCCAGCAGAGTAAGCCTTAACTATGGCTACACCTTC
v_gene: TRBV11-2; d_gene: .; j_gene: TRBJ2-5; abundance: .; CDR3aa: CASSQGGGQTQETQYF; CDR3nt: TGTGCCAGCAGCCAAGGGGGGGGACAGACCCAAGAGACCCAGTACTTC
v_gene: TRBV5-1; d_gene: .; j_gene: TRBJ1-3; abundance: once; CDR3aa: CATTAGASRVPSGNTIYF; CDR3nt: TGCGCCACCACAGCGGGGGCATCCCGGGTTCCTTCTGGAAACACCATATATTTT
v_gene: TRBV4-3; d_gene: TRBD1; j_gene: TRBJ2-2; abundance: once; CDR3aa: CASSHRDRGRTGELFF; CDR3nt: TGCGCCAGCAGCCATAGGGACAGGGGGCGTACCGGGGAGCTGTTTTTT
v_gene: TRBV14; d_gene: .; j_gene: TRBJ2-2; abundance: .; CDR3aa: CASSHFYDGSTGELFF; CDR3nt: TGTGCCAGCAGCCACTTTTATGACGGGAGCACCGGGGAGCTGTTTTTT
v_gene: TRBV4-1; d_gene: .; j_gene: TRBJ2-3; abundance: .; CDR3aa: CASSPGLARRHTQYF; CDR3nt: TGCGCCAGCAGCCCCGGACTCGCTAGGAGACATACGCAGTATTTT